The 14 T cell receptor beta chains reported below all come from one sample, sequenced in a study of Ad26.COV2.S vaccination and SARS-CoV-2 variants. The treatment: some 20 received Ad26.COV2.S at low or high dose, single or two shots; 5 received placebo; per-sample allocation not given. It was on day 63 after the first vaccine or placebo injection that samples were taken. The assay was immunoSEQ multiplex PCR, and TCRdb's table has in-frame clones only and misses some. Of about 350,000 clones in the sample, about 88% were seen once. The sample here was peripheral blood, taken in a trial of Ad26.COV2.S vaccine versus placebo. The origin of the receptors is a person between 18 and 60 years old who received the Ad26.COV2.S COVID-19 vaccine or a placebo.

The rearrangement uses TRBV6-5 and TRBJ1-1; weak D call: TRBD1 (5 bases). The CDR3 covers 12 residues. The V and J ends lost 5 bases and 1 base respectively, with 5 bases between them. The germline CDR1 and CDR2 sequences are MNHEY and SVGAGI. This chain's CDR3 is CASSRGNTEAFF. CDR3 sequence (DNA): TGTGCCAGCAGTAGGGGGAACACTGAAGCTTTCTTT.

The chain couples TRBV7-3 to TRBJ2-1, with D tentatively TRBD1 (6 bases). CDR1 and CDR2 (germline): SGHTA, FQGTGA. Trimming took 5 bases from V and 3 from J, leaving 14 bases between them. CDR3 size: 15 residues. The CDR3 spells CASSARARGYNEQFF. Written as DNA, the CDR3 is TGTGCCAGCAGCGCACGGGCCAGGGGCTACAATGAGCAGTTCTTC.

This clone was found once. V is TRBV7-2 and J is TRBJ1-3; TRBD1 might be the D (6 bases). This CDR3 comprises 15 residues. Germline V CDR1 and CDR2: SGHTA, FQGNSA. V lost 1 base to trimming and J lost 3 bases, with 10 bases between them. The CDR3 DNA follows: TGTGCCAGCAGCTTAGTAACAGGGCTTGGAAACACCATATATTTT. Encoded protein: CASSLVTGLGNTIYF.

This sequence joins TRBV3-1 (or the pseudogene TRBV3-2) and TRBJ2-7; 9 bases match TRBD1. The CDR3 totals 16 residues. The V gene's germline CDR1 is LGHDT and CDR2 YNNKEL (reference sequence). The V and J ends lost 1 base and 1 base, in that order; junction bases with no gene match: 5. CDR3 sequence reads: CASSQGLGQGSYEQYF. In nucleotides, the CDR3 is TGTGCCAGCAGCCAAGGGTTGGGACAGGGATCCTACGAGCAGTACTTC.

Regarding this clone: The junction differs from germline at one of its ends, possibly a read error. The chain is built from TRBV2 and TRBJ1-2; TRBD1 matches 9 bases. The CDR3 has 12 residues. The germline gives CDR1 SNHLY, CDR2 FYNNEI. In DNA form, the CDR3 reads TGTGCCAGCAATCGACCCCCGGGACAGGGATCTTTC. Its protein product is CASNRPPGQGSF.

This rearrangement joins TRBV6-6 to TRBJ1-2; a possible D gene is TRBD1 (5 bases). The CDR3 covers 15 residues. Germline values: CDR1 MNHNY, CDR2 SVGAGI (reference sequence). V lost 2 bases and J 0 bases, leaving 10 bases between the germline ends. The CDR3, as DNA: TGTGCCAGCAGTTACACGAGACAGTCTAACTATGGCTACACCTTC. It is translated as CASSYTRQSNYGYTF.

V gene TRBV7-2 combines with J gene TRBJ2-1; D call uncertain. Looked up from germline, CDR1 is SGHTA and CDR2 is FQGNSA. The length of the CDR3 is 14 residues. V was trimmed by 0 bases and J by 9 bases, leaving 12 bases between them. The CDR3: CASSLATLGVEQFF. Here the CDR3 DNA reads TGTGCCAGCAGCTTAGCAACTCTAGGCGTTGAGCAGTTCTTC.

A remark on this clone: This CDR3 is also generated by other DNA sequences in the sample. For the CDR3, the DNA is TGTGCCAGCAGCTTAAGTACCGAAGAGACCCAGTACTTC. It specifies CASSLSTEETQYF. The V call is TRBV7-2, the J call TRBJ2-5; no clear D. Trimming pared 2 bases from V and 3 bases from J, leaving 7 bases between. Germline V CDR1 and CDR2: SGHTA, FQGNSA. The CDR3 totals 13 residues.

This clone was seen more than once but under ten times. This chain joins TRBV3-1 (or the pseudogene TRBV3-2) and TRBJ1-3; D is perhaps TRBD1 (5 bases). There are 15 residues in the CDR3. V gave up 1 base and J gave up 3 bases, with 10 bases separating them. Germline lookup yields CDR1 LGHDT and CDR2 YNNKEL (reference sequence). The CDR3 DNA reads TGTGCCAGCAGCCAAGGTGCAGGGCTTGGAAACACCATATATTTT. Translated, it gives CASSQGAGLGNTIYF.

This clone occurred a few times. This CDR3 is CASSSFGRASNQPQHF. DNA for the CDR3: TGTGCCAGCAGCTCCTTCGGCAGGGCTAGCAATCAGCCCCAGCATTTT. The chain recombines TRBV5-6 with TRBJ1-5, with D maybe TRBD1 (5 bases). V lost 3 bases, J lost 0 bases, and 13 bases lay in between. CDR3 size: 16 residues. Germline V gene data show CDR1 as SGHDT and CDR2 as YYEEEE.

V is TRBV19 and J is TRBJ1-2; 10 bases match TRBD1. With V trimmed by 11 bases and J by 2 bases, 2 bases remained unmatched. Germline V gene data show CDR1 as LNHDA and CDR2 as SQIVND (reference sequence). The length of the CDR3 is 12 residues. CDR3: CAAGQGNYGYTF. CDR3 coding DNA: TGTGCCGCGGGACAGGGGAACTATGGCTACACCTTC.

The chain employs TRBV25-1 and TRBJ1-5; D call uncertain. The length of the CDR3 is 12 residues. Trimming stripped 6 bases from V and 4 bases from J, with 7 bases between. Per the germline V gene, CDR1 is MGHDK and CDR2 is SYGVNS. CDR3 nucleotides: TGTGCCAGCAGCCTAGGGAATCAGCCCCAGCATTTT. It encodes CASSLGNQPQHF.

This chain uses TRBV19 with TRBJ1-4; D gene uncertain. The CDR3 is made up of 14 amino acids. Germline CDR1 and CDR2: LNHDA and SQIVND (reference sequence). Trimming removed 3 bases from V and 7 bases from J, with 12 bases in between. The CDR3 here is CASSMREAGEKLFF. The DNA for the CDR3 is TGTGCCAGTAGTATGAGGGAGGCGGGTGAAAAACTGTTTTTT. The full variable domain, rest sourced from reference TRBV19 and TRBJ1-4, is DGGITQSPKYLFRKEGQNVTLSCEQNLNHDAMYWYRQDPGQGLRLIYYSQIVNDFQKGDIAEGYSVSREKKESFPLTVTSAQKNPTAFYLCASSMREAGEKLFFGSGTQLSVL.

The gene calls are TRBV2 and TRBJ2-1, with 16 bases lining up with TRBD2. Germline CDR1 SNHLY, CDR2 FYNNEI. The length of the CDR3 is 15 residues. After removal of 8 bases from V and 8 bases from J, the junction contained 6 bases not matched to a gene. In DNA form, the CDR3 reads TGTGCCAGCCAATTCGGGACTAGCGGGAGGGATGAGCAGTTCTTC. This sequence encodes CASQFGTSGRDEQFF.